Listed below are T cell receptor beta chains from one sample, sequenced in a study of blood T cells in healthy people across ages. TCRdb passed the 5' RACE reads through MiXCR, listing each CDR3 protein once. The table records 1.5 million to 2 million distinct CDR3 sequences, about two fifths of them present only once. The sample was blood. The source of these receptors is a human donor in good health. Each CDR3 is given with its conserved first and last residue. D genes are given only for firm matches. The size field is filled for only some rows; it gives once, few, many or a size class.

CSVVGRQSLGYTF	TGCAGCGTTGTGGGGAGACAGTCGCTCGGCTACACCTTC	few	TRBV29-1	TRBJ1-2	.
CASNSGTGSSYNEQFF	TGTGCCAGCAACTCCGGGACAGGCAGCTCCTACAATGAGCAGTTCTTC	few	TRBV28	TRBJ2-1	TRBD1
CACSPLQGPRETQYF	TGTGCCTGCAGCCCGTTACAGGGGCCCCGGGAGACCCAGTACTTC	.	TRBV7-9	TRBJ2-5	TRBD1
CASSPGDRGQETQYF	TGTGCCAGCAGCCCCGGGGACAGGGGACAAGAGACCCAGTACTTC	.	TRBV12-3/TRBV12-4	TRBJ2-5	TRBD1
CASSQVYPGELFF	TGCGCCAGCAGCCAAGTCTACCCCGGGGAGCTGTTTTTT	.	TRBV4-3	TRBJ2-2	.
CASSLIWTAEETQYF	TGTGCCAGCAGCCTAATATGGACGGCCGAAGAGACCCAGTACTTC	few	TRBV7-2	TRBJ2-5	.
CASSLDAPAEQYF	TGCGCCAGCAGCTTGGACGCTCCGGCCGAGCAGTACTTC	.	TRBV5-1	TRBJ2-7	.
CASSLYRSQPQHF	TGTGCCAGCAGTCTCTACAGGTCTCAGCCCCAGCATTTT	.	TRBV2	TRBJ1-5	.
CASSPPGTSYYEQYF	TGTGCCAGCAGCCCCCCCGGGACCTCCTACTACGAGCAGTACTTC	.	TRBV5-5	TRBJ2-7	.
CASSPPLSGTGELFF	TGTGCCAGCAGCCCCCCTCTCTCGGGGACCGGGGAGCTGTTTTTT	.	TRBV5-5	TRBJ2-2	.
CSVEVWGTGSFYEQYF	TGCAGCGTTGAAGTCTGGGGGACAGGGTCTTTCTACGAGCAGTACTTC	.	TRBV29-1	TRBJ2-7	TRBD1
CASSLSTADYGYTF	TGCGCCAGCAGCTTGTCAACAGCCGACTATGGCTACACCTTC	.	TRBV5-1	TRBJ1-2	.
CASSLGLARGEQYF	TGCGCCAGCAGCTTGGGACTAGCCAGGGGCGAGCAGTACTTC	many	TRBV5-1	TRBJ2-7	.
CASSQTGPWAGEQYF	TGTGCCAGCAGTCAGACAGGACCCTGGGCGGGGGAGCAGTACTTC	.	TRBV28	TRBJ2-7	.
CASSLTAAMGSSYNSPLHF	TGCGCCAGCAGCTTGACAGCGGCAATGGGAAGCTCCTATAATTCACCCCTCCACTTT	.	TRBV5-1	TRBJ1-6	.
CASSPYAGVYGYTF	TGTGCCAGCAGCCCCTATGCAGGCGTCTATGGCTACACCTTC	.	TRBV3-1	TRBJ1-2	.
CSARDGPYNSPLHF	TGCAGTGCTAGAGACGGACCGTATAATTCACCCCTCCACTTT	.	TRBV20-1	TRBJ1-6	.
CASSFRGKDYGYTF	TGTGCCAGTTCCTTTAGGGGAAAGGACTATGGCTACACCTTC	.	TRBV2	TRBJ1-2	.
CSASPVSSGADVLTF	TGCAGTGCTTCCCCCGTGAGCTCTGGGGCCGACGTCCTGACTTTC	.	TRBV20-1	TRBJ2-6	.
CASSRAGFNQPQHF	TGTGCCAGCAGTAGAGCAGGTTTCAATCAGCCCCAGCATTTT	.	TRBV6-1	TRBJ1-5	.
CASSQAPRTGGYTF	TGCGCCAGCAGCCAAGCACCACGGACGGGGGGCTACACCTTC	.	TRBV4-3	TRBJ1-2	.
CASSEYFQYQAFF	TGTGCCAGCAGTGAATATTTCCAGTACCAAGCTTTCTTT	few	TRBV25-1	TRBJ1-1	.
CASSYSPGRRYDTQYF	TGTGCCAGCAGTTACTCTCCGGGGAGGAGGTACGATACGCAGTATTTT	once	TRBV6-2/TRBV6-3	TRBJ2-3	.
CASTRTVYPYEQYF	TGTGCCAGCACACGGACAGTTTACCCCTACGAGCAGTACTTC	.	TRBV7-2	TRBJ2-7	.
CASRESYYNEQFF	TGTGCCAGCAGGGAGTCGTACTACAATGAGCAGTTCTTC	.	TRBV6-1	TRBJ2-1	.
CASSLESGGGPPYEQYF	TGTGCCAGCAGCTTGGAGTCTGGCGGGGGGCCGCCCTACGAGCAGTACTTC	few	TRBV7-6	TRBJ2-7	TRBD2
CASSQEIQGEQYF	TGTGCCAGCAGCCAAGAGATACAGGGCGAGCAGTACTTC	.	TRBV14	TRBJ2-7	.
CASSYTPLENEQFF	TGTGCCAGCAGTTACACACCACTAGAAAATGAGCAGTTCTTC	.	TRBV6-5	TRBJ2-1	.
CASSPGGSIVNEQFF	TGTGCCAGCAGCCCGGGAGGGAGCATTGTCAATGAGCAGTTCTTC	few	TRBV6-2/TRBV6-3	TRBJ2-1	TRBD2
CASSLMGAQGTEAFF	TGTGCCAGCAGCTTAATGGGGGCGCAAGGCACTGAAGCTTTCTTT	.	TRBV7-9	TRBJ1-1	.
CSASLSQGSGYTF	TGCAGTGCTAGCCTGAGTCAGGGATCTGGCTACACCTTC	.	TRBV20-1	TRBJ1-2	.
CSALRESYGYTF	TGCAGTGCTCTTAGGGAGTCCTATGGCTACACCTTC	few	TRBV20-1	TRBJ1-2	.
CATSRGGDRMNTEAFF	TGTGCCACCAGCAGAGGCGGGGACCGGATGAACACTGAAGCTTTCTTT	.	TRBV15	TRBJ1-1	.
CASRRTYGSAGVGDYGYTF	TGTGCCAGCAGAAGGACATATGGATCGGCGGGCGTAGGGGACTATGGCTACACCTTC	.	TRBV28	TRBJ1-2	.
CASSQDGPGRVGEKLFF	TGCGCCAGCAGCCAAGATGGGCCGGGGAGGGTAGGCGAAAAACTGTTTTTT	.	TRBV4-1	TRBJ1-4	.
CAIQQGPTYNSPLHF	TGTGCCATCCAACAGGGGCCAACCTATAATTCACCCCTCCACTTT	.	TRBV10-3	TRBJ1-6	TRBD1
CASSLCERLGTDTQYF	TGTGCCAGCAGCCTATGTGAGAGGCTGGGGACAGATACGCAGTATTTT	.	TRBV5-6	TRBJ2-3	.
CASSFRDKANYGYTF	TGTGCCAGCAGTTTCCGGGACAAGGCTAACTATGGCTACACCTTC	.	TRBV28	TRBJ1-2	.
CASSQSTSGLGVNGYTF	TGTGCCAGCAGCCAATCCACTAGCGGCCTTGGGGTCAATGGCTACACCTTC	.	TRBV16	TRBJ1-2	.
CASSSIASWNEQFF	TGTGCCAGCAGCTCCATAGCGTCCTGGAATGAGCAGTTCTTC	.	TRBV7-9	TRBJ2-1	.
CASSFTGGINNEQFF	TGTGCCAGCAGCTTTACAGGGGGCATAAACAATGAGCAGTTCTTC	.	TRBV7-2	TRBJ2-1	TRBD1
CATSDSGQGQGQPQHF	TGTGCCACCAGTGATAGCGGACAGGGTCAGGGTCAGCCCCAGCATTTT	.	TRBV24-1	TRBJ1-5	TRBD1
CASSRDRETQFF	TGTGCCTCCAGCAGAGATCGGGAGACCCAGTTCTTC	.	TRBV15	TRBJ2-1	.
CASSPRSRQETQYF	TGTGCCAGCAGCCCCAGGAGTCGCCAAGAGACCCAGTACTTC	few	TRBV7-2	TRBJ2-5	.
CASSLGAGNYEQYF	TGTGCCAGCAGCTTGGGAGCAGGCAACTACGAGCAGTACTTC	many	TRBV12-3/TRBV12-4	TRBJ2-7	.
CASSESPGQGENTEAFF	TGTGCCAGCAGTGAGTCCCCGGGACAGGGAGAGAACACTGAAGCTTTCTTT	.	TRBV25-1	TRBJ1-1	TRBD1
CASSQGPGRLAYEQYF	TGTGCCAGCAGCCAGGGGCCGGGCCGCCTCGCCTACGAGCAGTACTTC	few	TRBV7-2	TRBJ2-7	.
CATTARTAITGANVLTF	TGTGCCACCACCGCGCGGACAGCCATTACTGGGGCCAACGTCCTGACTTTC	few	TRBV15	TRBJ2-6	.
CATSDGLFGAGTDTQYF	TGTGCCACCAGTGATGGGCTTTTTGGAGCGGGCACAGATACGCAGTATTTT	.	TRBV24-1	TRBJ2-3	.
CASSRAGARDGYTF	TGCGCCAGCAGCCGTGCGGGGGCTCGGGATGGCTACACCTTC	.	TRBV5-1	TRBJ1-2	.
CASSRSGVYTEAFF	TGTGCCAGCAGCCGGTCTGGGGTTTACACTGAAGCTTTCTTT	few	TRBV7-2	TRBJ1-1	.
CASSGGTQDTQYF	TGTGCCAGCAGCGGTGGAACTCAAGATACGCAGTATTTT	.	TRBV9	TRBJ2-3	.
CSARRGGRDNEQFF	TGCAGTGCTAGAAGGGGGGGCCGGGACAATGAGCAGTTCTTC	.	TRBV20-1	TRBJ2-1	.
CSARAGPPNNYEQYF	TGCAGTGCTAGAGCGGGCCCTCCGAACAATTACGAGCAGTACTTC	.	TRBV20-1	TRBJ2-7	.